The 30 T cell receptor beta chains listed next were all sequenced from one sample in a study of T cell repertoires in cytomegalovirus infection. For these receptors, no antigen is known. TCRdb called the reads again in MiXCR, with one record for every CDR3 protein. In the table there are some 320,000 distinct CDR3 sequences, 29% of which are singletons. The sequenced sample was cultured PBMCs, obtained from culture after CMV antigen stimulation. Receptors originate from a human donor in good health (CMV status not recorded). Some clones in this sample may be carry-over from other donors' samples.

This clonotype has only a few counts. The chain couples TRBV6-1 to TRBJ2-5; 10 bases line up with TRBD2. V trimming: 7 bases; J trimming: 3 bases; junction bases outside the gene matches: 11. CDR1 and CDR2 from the germline V gene are MNHNS and SASEGT. CDR3 length: 16 amino acids. As DNA, the CDR3 is TGTGCCAGCAAAAAGAATAGGCTAGCGGGAGAAGAGACCCAGTACTTC. Its translation: CASKKNRLAGEETQYF.

The chain has TRBV11-2 and TRBJ2-5, with D tentatively TRBD1 (5 bases). This CDR3 is 12 amino acids long. Germline assignment: CDR1 SGHAT and CDR2 FQNNGV. The V gene lost 6 bases and the J gene lost 4 bases, with 9 bases spanning the gap. CDR3 region: CASSARGETQYF. The CDR3 region has the DNA TGTGCCAGCAGTGCAAGGGGAGAGACCCAGTACTTC.

This chain links TRBV11-2 with TRBJ2-1; 9 nucleotides align to TRBD2. The trim removed 5 bases at V and 12 bases at J, leaving 17 bases unmatched. The germline CDR1 and CDR2 sequences are SGHAT and FQNNGV. This CDR3 is built from 16 residues. CDR3 residues: CASSPRTSEQHWMQFF. The CDR3 DNA follows: TGTGCCAGCAGCCCCCGGACTAGCGAGCAACATTGGATGCAGTTCTTC.

CDR3 loop: CASSKDRGGYNEQFF. The CDR3 region has the DNA TGTGCCAGCAGCAAGGACAGGGGAGGCTACAATGAGCAGTTCTTC. V usage is TRBV5-4 and J usage is TRBJ2-1, with 9 bases matching TRBD1. The CDR3 is 15 residues long. The germline V gene encodes CDR1 SGHNT and CDR2 YYREEE (reference sequence). V was pared by 4 bases and J by 3 bases, with 5 bases of the junction left unmatched.

The chain has TRBV20-1 and TRBJ1-2; D gene uncertain. Germline CDR1 and CDR2: DFQATT and SNEGSKA (reference sequence). The V and J ends lost 6 bases and 6 bases respectively, with 17 bases between them. The CDR3 consists of 13 residues. The CDR3 sequence is CSAPFGSLDGYTF. CDR3 DNA sequence: TGCAGTGCCCCATTTGGGTCACTTGATGGCTACACCTTC.

As concerns this clonotype: One end of the junction is discordant with germline, which a read error may explain. The chain joins TRBV11-3 to TRBJ2-2, with D possibly TRBD2 on 6 matching bases. The germline gives CDR1 SGHNT, CDR2 YENEEA. The CDR3 loop spans 12 amino acids. The CDR3 DNA reads TGTGCCAGCAGTTTAGCGGACGGGGAGCTGTTTTTT. It encodes CASSLADGELFF. The full variable domain, with the rest looked up from reference TRBV11-3 and TRBJ2-2, is EAGVVQSPRYKIIEKKQPVAFWCNPISGHNTLYWYLQNLGQGPELLIRYENEEAVDDSQLPKDRFSAERLKGVDSTLKIQPAELGDSAVYLCASSLADGELFFGEGSRLTVL.

This clonotype has a count of ten or more. The CDR3, as DNA: TGTGCCAGCAGCCCACGGGACGTCCCGCAGCCCCAGCATTTT. The encoded protein is CASSPRDVPQPQHF. The genes are TRBV7-2 and TRBJ1-5, with TRBD1 as a possible D gene (5 bases). Trimming removed 5 bases from V and 7 bases from J, with 15 bases in between. The CDR3 spans 14 residues. From germline, CDR1 is SGHTA and CDR2 FQGNSA.

The table lists this clonotype with many counts. The chain carries TRBV7-8 and TRBJ1-1; D is uncertain. The CDR3 runs 12 residues. In germline, CDR1 is SGHVS, CDR2 FQNEAQ. V was pared by 1 base and J by 10 bases, with 10 bases between. This CDR3 is CASSLEQDPAFF. In DNA form, the CDR3 reads TGTGCCAGCAGCTTAGAGCAGGACCCAGCTTTCTTT.

The chain joins TRBV3-1 to TRBJ2-1; no clear D gene. Germline values: CDR1 LGHDT, CDR2 YNNKEL (reference sequence). V was cut by 4 bases and J by 6 bases, with 7 bases left in between. This CDR3 spans 12 amino acids. The CDR3 DNA reads TGTGCCAGCAGCCCAAGGACCAATGAGCAGTTCTTC. It is translated as CASSPRTNEQFF.

The V call is TRBV12-3 or TRBV12-4, the J call TRBJ1-1; D is perhaps TRBD1 (6 bases). This CDR3 is 13 amino acids long. The V end was cut by 6 bases, the J end by 4 bases, with 12 bases between. The chain's CDR3 is CASRLRDTTEAFF. The CDR3 nucleotides read TGTGCCAGCAGACTCCGGGACACCACTGAAGCTTTCTTT.

A few counts support this clonotype. The chain is built from TRBV20-1 and TRBJ2-7; D is perhaps TRBD2 (6 bases). V dropped 3 bases and J dropped 7 bases, with 22 bases sitting between them. Germline V gene lookup returns CDR1 DFQATT and CDR2 SNEGSKA (reference sequence). There are 15 residues in the CDR3. The CDR3 DNA reads TGCAGTGCTAGTGGATGGGGCGGGGCGGGTGGGGAGCAGTACTTC. Translated: CSASGWGGAGGEQYF.

V and J are TRBV12-5 and TRBJ1-1, with 7 bases that match TRBD1. V shed 7 bases, J shed 3 bases, and the junction held 14 bases outside the gene matches. CDR3 length equals 16 residues. CDR1 LGHNT and CDR2 FRNRAP come from the germline V gene. The CDR3 DNA is TGTGCTAGTGTTCGACGACAGGGAGGTTGGGACACTGAAGCTTTCTTT. Translation: CASVRRQGGWDTEAFF.

DNA of the CDR3: TGTGCCAGCAGTACTACAGCCGCCGGGGAGCTGTTTTTT. Its protein is CASSTTAAGELFF. V usage is TRBV12-3 or TRBV12-4 and J usage is TRBJ2-2; no definite D call. V lost 5 bases and J lost 6, with 10 bases in between. The CDR3 loop spans 13 amino acids.

The gene calls are TRBV12-3 or TRBV12-4 and TRBJ2-2; D might be TRBD2 (6 bases). This CDR3 spans 16 amino acids. Trimming left V 5 bases short and J 1 base short, with 14 bases between. The CDR3 bases are TGTGCCAGCAGTCCAGCCGGGACTCAGAACACCGGGGAGCTGTTTTTT. Translated: CASSPAGTQNTGELFF.

In nucleotides, the CDR3 is TGCAGCGTTGAACCGGACAGCAACTATGGCTACACCTTC. It yields the protein CSVEPDSNYGYTF. The J gene is TRBJ1-2, the V gene TRBV29-1; tentative D call: TRBD1 (6 bases). Germline V gene data show CDR1 as SQVTM and CDR2 as ANQGSEA. The length of the CDR3 is 13 residues. V gave up 2 bases and J gave up 2 bases, with 9 bases separating them. Together with reference TRBV29-1 and TRBJ1-2, the CDR3 gives the full variable domain: SAVISQKPSRDICQRGTSLTIQCQVDSQVTMMFWYRQQPGQSLTLIATANQGSEATYESGFVIDKFPISRPNLTFSTLTVSNMSPEDSSIYLCSVEPDSNYGYTFGSGTRLTVV.

This clonotype was counted only a few times. The V and J genes are TRBV19 and TRBJ1-2; D call uncertain. Trimming removed 4 bases from V and 8 bases from J, with 14 bases in between. The CDR3 has 13 residues. CDR1 LNHDA and CDR2 SQIVND come from the germline V gene (reference sequence). As DNA, the CDR3 is TGTGCCAGTAGTACCGGCCCCCTGGAGGGCTACACCTTC. Translated, it gives CASSTGPLEGYTF.

The table lists this clonotype with a few counts. The CDR3 sequence is CASSLGGGGPGELFF. In DNA, the CDR3 is TGTGCCAGCAGCTTAGGCGGGGGCGGTCCCGGGGAGCTGTTTTTT. The rearrangement uses TRBV7-2 and TRBJ2-2; D possibly corresponds to TRBD2 (7 bases). Germline loops: CDR1 SGHTA, CDR2 FQGNSA. Trimming took off 1 base at V and 6 bases at J, with 12 bases between the two ends. The CDR3 is made up of 15 amino acids.

This chain uses TRBV7-8 with TRBJ2-3, with D perhaps TRBD1 or TRBD2 (6 bases each). Germline CDR1 and CDR2: SGHVS and FQNEAQ. Trimming took off 3 bases at V and 5 bases at J, with 18 bases between the two ends. The CDR3 extends over 16 amino acids. The CDR3 coding sequence is TGTGCCAGCAGCTTCAGGGTTGGGGGGCGGGTAGATACGCAGTATTTT. The encoded protein is CASSFRVGGRVDTQYF.

The chain recombines TRBV4-2 with TRBJ1-5; no definite D call. V lost 0 bases, J lost 0 bases, and 6 bases lay in between. This CDR3 has 15 residues. Germline loops: CDR1 LGHNA, CDR2 YNFKEQ. The CDR3 region is CASSQDSGSNQPQHF. DNA of the CDR3: TGTGCCAGCAGCCAAGATTCGGGTAGCAATCAGCCCCAGCATTTT.

Only one count was recorded for this clonotype. The CDR3 protein is CASSQDQMNTEAFF. CDR3 DNA: TGTGCCAGCAGCCAAGATCAGATGAACACTGAAGCTTTCTTT. The genes are TRBV14 and TRBJ1-1; no firm D call. Per the germline V gene, CDR1 is SGHDN and CDR2 is FVKESK. The CDR3 runs to 14 residues. V was clipped by 0 bases and J by 0 bases, with 5 bases between them. The full variable domain, in which reference TRBV14 and TRBJ1-1 provide the parts outside the CDR3, is EAGVTQFPSHSVIEKGQTVTLRCDPISGHDNLYWYRRVMGKEIKFLLHFVKESKQDESGMPNNRFLAERTGGTYSTLKVQPAELEDSGVYFCASSQDQMNTEAFFGQGTRLTVV.

The chain couples TRBV25-1 to TRBJ1-6, with 8 bases fitting TRBD1. Germline V gene sequence: CDR1 MGHDK, CDR2 SYGVNS. The length of the CDR3 is 14 residues. After removal of 8 bases from V and 9 bases from J, the junction contained 9 bases not matched to a gene. The CDR3 sequence is CASSITGGTSPLHF. The CDR3 DNA reads TGTGCCAGCTCGATTACAGGGGGAACTTCACCCCTCCACTTT.

The rearrangement joins TRBV10-3 to TRBJ1-1; tentatively, D is TRBD1 (5 bases). The CDR3 is 18 residues long. CDR1 is ENHRY and CDR2 is SYGVKD in the germline V gene. The V end lost 6 bases, the J end lost 0 bases, and 23 bases lay between the germline ends. This CDR3 reads CAIRGNIRDGGLNTEAFF. In DNA form, the CDR3 reads TGTGCCATCAGGGGGAACATACGGGACGGTGGATTGAACACTGAAGCTTTCTTT.

This rearrangement joins TRBV11-3 to TRBJ2-5; 11 bases are a match to TRBD2. The germline V gene encodes CDR1 SGHNT and CDR2 YENEEA. Trimming at V came to 0 bases and at J to 7 bases, leaving 7 bases not matched to a gene. CDR3 length equals 16 residues. This CDR3 reads CASSLDELAGEVTQYF. The CDR3 coding sequence is TGTGCCAGCAGCTTAGATGAACTAGCGGGAGAGGTGACCCAGTACTTC. The whole variable domain, filled in from reference TRBV11-3 and TRBJ2-5, reads EAGVVQSPRYKIIEKKQPVAFWCNPISGHNTLYWYLQNLGQGPELLIRYENEEAVDDSQLPKDRFSAERLKGVDSTLKIQPAELGDSAVYLCASSLDELAGEVTQYFGPGTRLLVL.

This clonotype has just a few counts. The chain links TRBV4-2 to TRBJ2-1; the match to TRBD1 covers 9 bases. The trim removed 2 bases at V and 5 bases at J, leaving 13 bases unmatched. This CDR3 comprises 18 residues. Germline-derived CDR1 and CDR2 are LGHNA and YNFKEQ. The CDR3 DNA sequence: TGTGCCAGCAGCCAACTGGGAGCAGGGACAGGGAGGAACAATGAGCAGTTCTTC. Its protein product is CASSQLGAGTGRNNEQFF.

This chain links TRBV13 with TRBJ1-1, with D tentatively TRBD1 (5 bases). The germline V gene encodes CDR1 PRHDT and CDR2 FYEKMQ (reference sequence). This CDR3 spans 14 amino acids. Trimming removed 4 bases from V and 7 bases from J, with 16 bases in between. In nucleotides, the CDR3 is TGTGCCAGCAGCTCAAGGACACCCCGGGGTGAAGCTTTCTTT. Protein product: CASSSRTPRGEAFF.

This clonotype showed up just a few times. This CDR3 is CASSEQPAYGYTF. For the CDR3, the DNA is TGTGCCAGCAGCGAGCAACCGGCATATGGCTACACCTTC. This chain uses TRBV7-6 with TRBJ1-2, with unresolved D. Germline V gives CDR1 SGHVS, CDR2 FNYEAQ. The CDR3 has 13 amino acids. V was cut by 5 bases and J by 5 bases, with 12 bases left in between.

The rearrangement links TRBV3-1 to TRBJ2-4; D remains unclear. The germline gives CDR1 LGHDT, CDR2 YNNKEL (reference sequence). Trimming shortened V by 0 bases and J by 3 bases, and 12 bases separated the two germline ends. The CDR3 is 16 amino acids. The CDR3 DNA follows: TGTGCCAGCAGCCAAGATATCAGGCCTTACAAAAACATTCAGTACTTC. Translation gives CASSQDIRPYKNIQYF.

The table lists this clonotype with a few counts. The gene calls are TRBV28 and TRBJ2-2; 8 nucleotides line up with TRBD1. The CDR3 totals 19 residues. Per the germline V gene, CDR1 is MDHEN and CDR2 is SYDVKM. V shed 5 bases, J shed 6 bases, and the junction held 20 bases outside the gene matches. The CDR3 nucleotides read TGTGCCAGCAGTCAAATGACAGGGGTAGTCGGGTTTATGGCCGGGGAGCTGTTTTTT. Translation: CASSQMTGVVGFMAGELFF.

This clonotype came up a few times. This chain connects TRBV10-1 to TRBJ1-1; no firm D call. Trimming pared 2 bases from V and 0 bases from J, leaving 7 bases between. The CDR3 runs 14 residues. Germline V gives CDR1 WNHNN, CDR2 SYGVQD (reference sequence). The CDR3 nucleotides are TGCGCCAGCAGTGAGAGCAGGATGAACACTGAAGCTTTCTTT. Amino acid sequence: CASSESRMNTEAFF.

This clonotype was seen a handful of times. V gene TRBV12-3 or TRBV12-4 combines with J gene TRBJ2-3, with 10 bases aligning to TRBD2. V lost 6 bases, J lost 1 base, and 10 bases stayed unmatched. The CDR3 extends over 17 amino acids. The CDR3 DNA sequence: TGTGCCAGCAGCTCCCCAGCGGGGGGGCTTGGCACAGATACGCAGTATTTT. It is translated as CASSSPAGGLGTDTQYF.